A selection of T cell receptor beta chains follows, all from one sample in a study of cytomegalovirus exposure and HLA in healthy donors. Measured with immunoSEQ multiplex PCR; TCRdb has only the in-frame clones, and not every one. Found here are under 200,000 clones, more than 70% of them singletons; the top ten hold 7.7%. The sample taken for sequencing was PBMCs. The receptors here all came from a middle-aged woman in good health and CMV-seropositive. The CDR3 runs from the conserved cysteine through the conserved F or W. Each record gives: J gene, clone size, V gene, D gene, CDR3 protein, CDR3 DNA. The D gene is left open where the match is weak. Clone size is not always given. Where it is, it says once, few, many or a class for expanded clones.

TRBJ2-1 NA TRBV11-3 NA CASSLVGASSEQFF TGTGCCAGCAGCTTAGTAGGGGCTTCGAGTGAGCAGTTCTTC
TRBJ1-1 NA TRBV7-7 NA CASSLSVNTEAFF TGTGCTAGCAGCTTATCAGTGAACACTGAAGCTTTCTTT
TRBJ2-7 NA TRBV7-2 TRBD2 CASSSPGLAVLYEQYF TGTGCCAGCAGCTCTCCGGGACTAGCGGTTTTATACGAGCAGTACTTC
TRBJ2-7 NA TRBV7-9 NA CASSPTGYEQYF TGTGCCAGCAGCCCGACAGGTTACGAGCAGTACTTC
TRBJ2-7 NA TRBV6-1 NA CASSEKAGYGYEQYF TGTGCCAGCAGTGAAAAGGCAGGGTACGGGTACGAGCAGTACTTC
TRBJ1-2 NA TRBV7-9 NA CSSSFSGNGYTF TGTTCCAGCAGCTTTTCAGGGAATGGCTACACCTTC
TRBJ2-7 NA TRBV28 NA CASRDIYEQYF TGTGCCAGCAGAGACATCTACGAGCAGTACTTC
TRBJ2-5 once TRBV5-1 NA CASSLGGAGDGETQYF TGCGCCAGCAGCTTGGGAGGGGCAGGGGACGGTGAGACCCAGTACTTC
TRBJ2-1 NA TRBV29-1 NA CSVEVGQGSYNEQFF TGCAGCGTTGAGGTCGGTCAGGGGTCCTACAATGAGCAGTTCTTC
TRBJ2-5 NA TRBV5-1 TRBD2 CASSLVTSGQETQYF TGCGCCAGCAGCTTGGTTACTAGCGGACAAGAGACCCAGTACTTC
TRBJ2-5 NA TRBV19 TRBD2 CASSGQAGGKTQYF TGTGCCAGTAGTGGTCAAGCGGGAGGGAAGACCCAGTACTTC
TRBJ1-1 NA TRBV21-1 NA CASSKVSGWEQLTGGDTEAFF TGTGCCAGCAGCAAAGTTTCGGGGTGGGAACAACTGACAGGTGGTGACACTGAAGCTTTCTTT
TRBJ2-1 NA TRBV5-1 NA CASKHALAEQNEQFF TGCGCCAGCAAGCACGCGTTGGCGGAGCAGAATGAGCAGTTCTTC
TRBJ2-1 NA TRBV14 NA CASSQGPRGSSYNEQFF TGTGCCAGCAGCCAAGGACCACGGGGGAGCTCCTACAATGAGCAGTTCTTC
TRBJ2-6 NA TRBV28 TRBD1 CASSFHGQGAAGANVLTF TGTGCCAGCAGTTTCCACGGGCAGGGGGCGGCTGGGGCCAACGTCCTGACTTTC
TRBJ2-1 NA TRBV2 TRBD2 CASSQTSVLYNEQFF TGTGCCAGCAGCCAGACTAGCGTATTATACAATGAGCAGTTCTTC
TRBJ2-7 NA TRBV6-5 TRBD2 CASSYAAGAPSYEQYF TGTGCCAGCAGTTACGCGGCGGGAGCCCCCTCCTACGAGCAGTACTTC
TRBJ1-2 NA TRBV19 TRBD1 CASTQGEPYGYTF TGTGCCAGTACGCAGGGGGAGCCCTATGGCTACACCTTC
TRBJ1-2 NA TRBV18 TRBD1 CASSPPSGQGVYGYTF TGTGCCAGCTCACCACCGTCAGGACAGGGAGTCTATGGCTACACCTTC
TRBJ2-7 NA TRBV9 TRBD1 CASSAARDRAPYEQYF TGTGCCAGCAGCGCCGCCCGGGACAGGGCACCCTACGAGCAGTACTTC
TRBJ2-6 NA TRBV7-9 NA CASSPSGANVLTF TGTGCCAGCAGCCCGTCTGGGGCCAACGTCCTGACTTTC
TRBJ2-3 once TRBV7-3 TRBD2 CASSLGGNTDTQYF TGTGCCAGCAGCCTGGGAGGGAACACAGATACGCAGTATTTT
TRBJ1-1 few TRBV19 NA CASRPQQNTEAFF TGTGCCAGTAGACCACAGCAGAACACTGAAGCTTTCTTT
TRBJ1-6 NA TRBV7-3 TRBD1 CASSQTGGAYNSPLHF TGTGCCAGCAGCCAGACAGGGGGCGCCTATAATTCACCCCTCCACTTT
TRBJ2-2 NA TRBV6-6 TRBD2 CASRLREDTGELFF TGTGCCAGCAGATTACGGGAGGACACCGGGGAGCTGTTTTTT
TRBJ1-2 NA TRBV7-9 NA CASSLSWAYGYTF TGTGCCAGCAGCTTATCGTGGGCGTATGGCTACACCTTC
TRBJ2-3 NA TRBV4-1 NA CASSPATRFTDTQYF TGCGCCAGCAGCCCAGCGACGCGATTCACAGATACGCAGTATTTT
TRBJ2-1 NA TRBV9 NA CASSVVSSSSVGEQFF TGTGCCAGCAGCGTAGTGTCGTCTAGTTCGGTCGGTGAGCAGTTCTTC
TRBJ2-1 NA TRBV28 NA CATRSSYNEQFF TGTGCCACCAGGAGCTCCTACAATGAGCAGTTCTTC
TRBJ2-5 once TRBV2 TRBD2 CASTHNLAAQETQYF TGTGCCAGCACGCATAATCTAGCGGCCCAAGAGACCCAGTACTTC
TRBJ1-1 NA TRBV28 NA CASSRGLSEAFF TGTGCCAGCAGTCGAGGGCTCTCTGAAGCTTTCTTT
TRBJ1-1 NA TRBV2 TRBD1 CASSDGQGGIAFF TGTGCCAGCAGCGACGGACAGGGTGGAATAGCTTTCTTT
TRBJ2-5 NA TRBV9 TRBD1 CASSSDRGLETQYF TGTGCCAGCAGCTCAGACAGGGGGCTGGAGACCCAGTACTTC
TRBJ2-7 NA TRBV30 TRBD2 CAWSRGTASGFHEQYF TGTGCCTGGAGTAGAGGGACGGCTAGCGGGTTCCACGAGCAGTACTTC
TRBJ2-7 NA TRBV11-3 NA CASSVRPGYEQYF TGTGCCAGCAGCGTCCGCCCGGGGTACGAGCAGTACTTC
TRBJ1-1 once TRBV7-3 NA CASSVGTGDTEAFF TGTGCCAGCAGCGTAGGGACGGGGGACACTGAAGCTTTCTTT
TRBJ2-7 NA TRBV6-1 TRBD1 CASRARDSTTYEQYF TGTGCCAGCAGGGCCCGGGACAGCACGACGTACGAGCAGTACTTC
TRBJ1-2 NA TRBV28 TRBD1 CASSQGQGYGYTF TGTGCCAGCAGCCAGGGACAGGGGTATGGCTACACCTTC